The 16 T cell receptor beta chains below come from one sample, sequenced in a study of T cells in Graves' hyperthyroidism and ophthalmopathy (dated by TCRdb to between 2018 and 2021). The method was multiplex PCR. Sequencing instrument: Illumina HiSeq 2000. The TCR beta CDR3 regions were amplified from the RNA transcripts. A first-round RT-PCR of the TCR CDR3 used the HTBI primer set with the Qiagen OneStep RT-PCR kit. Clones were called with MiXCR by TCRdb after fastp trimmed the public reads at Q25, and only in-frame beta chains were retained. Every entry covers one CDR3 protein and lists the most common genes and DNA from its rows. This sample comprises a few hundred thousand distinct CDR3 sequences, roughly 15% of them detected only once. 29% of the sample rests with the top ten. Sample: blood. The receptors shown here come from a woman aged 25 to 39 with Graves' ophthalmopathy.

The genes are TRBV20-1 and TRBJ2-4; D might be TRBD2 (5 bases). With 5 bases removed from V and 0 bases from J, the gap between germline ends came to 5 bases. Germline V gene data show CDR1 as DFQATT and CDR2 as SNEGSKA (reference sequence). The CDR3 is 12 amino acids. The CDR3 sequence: CSAGLAKNIQYF. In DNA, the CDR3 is TGCAGTGCTGGACTAGCCAAAAACATTCAGTACTTC.

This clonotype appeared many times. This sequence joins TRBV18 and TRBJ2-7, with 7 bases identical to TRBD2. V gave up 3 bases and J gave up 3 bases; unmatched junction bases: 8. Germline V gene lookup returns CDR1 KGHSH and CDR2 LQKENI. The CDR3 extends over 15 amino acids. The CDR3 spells CASSPGLPGVYEQYF. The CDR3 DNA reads TGTGCCAGCTCACCGGGACTACCTGGGGTCTACGAGCAGTACTTC.

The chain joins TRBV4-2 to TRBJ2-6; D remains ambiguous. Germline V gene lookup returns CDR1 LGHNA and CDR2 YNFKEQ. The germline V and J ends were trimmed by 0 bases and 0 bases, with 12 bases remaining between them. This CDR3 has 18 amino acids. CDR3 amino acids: CASSQDDGRSSGANVLTF. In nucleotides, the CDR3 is TGTGCCAGCAGCCAAGATGACGGACGCAGCTCTGGGGCCAACGTCCTGACTTTC.

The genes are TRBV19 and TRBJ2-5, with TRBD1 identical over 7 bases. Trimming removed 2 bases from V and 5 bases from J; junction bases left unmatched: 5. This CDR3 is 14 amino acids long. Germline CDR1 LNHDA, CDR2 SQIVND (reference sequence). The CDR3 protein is CASSIIGGGETQYF. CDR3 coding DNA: TGTGCCAGTAGTATAATAGGGGGCGGGGAGACCCAGTACTTC.

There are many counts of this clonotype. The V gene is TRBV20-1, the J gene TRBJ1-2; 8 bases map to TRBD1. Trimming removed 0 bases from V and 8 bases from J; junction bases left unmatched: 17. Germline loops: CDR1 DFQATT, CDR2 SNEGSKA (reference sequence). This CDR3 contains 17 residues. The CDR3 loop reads CSAREWAGSRGHQGYTF. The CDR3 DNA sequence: TGCAGTGCTAGAGAATGGGCGGGAAGCAGGGGGCATCAGGGCTACACCTTC.

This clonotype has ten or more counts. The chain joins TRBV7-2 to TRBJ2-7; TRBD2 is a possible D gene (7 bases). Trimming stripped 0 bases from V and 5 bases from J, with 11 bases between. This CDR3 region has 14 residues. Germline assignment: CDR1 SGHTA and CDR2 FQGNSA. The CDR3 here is CASSLAAGANEQYF. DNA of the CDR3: TGTGCCAGCAGCTTAGCTGCGGGGGCAAACGAGCAGTACTTC.

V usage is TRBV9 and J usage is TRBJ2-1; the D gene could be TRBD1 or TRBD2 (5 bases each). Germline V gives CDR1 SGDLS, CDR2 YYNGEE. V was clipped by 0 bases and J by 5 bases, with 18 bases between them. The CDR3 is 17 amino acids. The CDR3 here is CASSVDPGTRHHNEQFF. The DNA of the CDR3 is TGTGCCAGCAGCGTAGATCCAGGGACCCGACATCACAATGAGCAGTTCTTC.

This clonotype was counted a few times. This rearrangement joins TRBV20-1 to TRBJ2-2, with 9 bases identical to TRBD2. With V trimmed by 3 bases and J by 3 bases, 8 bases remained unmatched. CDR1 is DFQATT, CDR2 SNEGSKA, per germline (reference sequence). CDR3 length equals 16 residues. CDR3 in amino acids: CSASVASGKYTGELFF. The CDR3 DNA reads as TGCAGTGCTAGTGTGGCTAGCGGGAAGTACACCGGGGAGCTGTTTTTT.

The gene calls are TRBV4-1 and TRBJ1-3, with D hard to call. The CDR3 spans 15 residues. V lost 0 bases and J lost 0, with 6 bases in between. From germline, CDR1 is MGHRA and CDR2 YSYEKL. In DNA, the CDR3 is TGCGCCAGCAGCCAAGATGGGATCTCTGGAAACACCATATATTTT. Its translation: CASSQDGISGNTIYF.

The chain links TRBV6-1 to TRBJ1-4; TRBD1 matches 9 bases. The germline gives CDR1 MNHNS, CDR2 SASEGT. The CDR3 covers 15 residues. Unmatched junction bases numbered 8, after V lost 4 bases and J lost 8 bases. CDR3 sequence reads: CASSGDREGGEKLFF. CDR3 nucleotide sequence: TGTGCCAGCAGTGGGGACAGGGAAGGAGGGGAAAAACTGTTTTTT.

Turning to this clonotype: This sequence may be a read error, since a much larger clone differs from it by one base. The CDR3 DNA sequence: TGTGCCAGCAGCCATAGCGGGAGCCACAATGAGCAGTTCTTC. Amino acids: CASSHSGSHNEQFF. The rearrangement uses TRBV12-3 or TRBV12-4 and TRBJ2-1; TRBD2 matches at 9 bases. This CDR3 is built from 14 residues. The ends lost 6 bases at V and 5 bases at J; junction bases unmatched: 5.

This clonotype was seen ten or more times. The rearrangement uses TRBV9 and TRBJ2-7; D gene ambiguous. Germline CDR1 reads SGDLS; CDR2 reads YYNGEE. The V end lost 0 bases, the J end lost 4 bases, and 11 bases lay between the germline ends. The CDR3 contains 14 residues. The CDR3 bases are TGTGCCAGCAGCGTAGAGTGGGAAGGATACGAGCAGTACTTC. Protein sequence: CASSVEWEGYEQYF.

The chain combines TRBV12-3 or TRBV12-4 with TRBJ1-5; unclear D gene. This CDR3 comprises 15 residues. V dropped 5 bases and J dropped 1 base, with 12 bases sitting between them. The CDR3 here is CASSPRGLSNQPQHF. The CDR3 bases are TGTGCCAGCAGTCCGCGCGGACTGAGCAATCAGCCCCAGCATTTT.

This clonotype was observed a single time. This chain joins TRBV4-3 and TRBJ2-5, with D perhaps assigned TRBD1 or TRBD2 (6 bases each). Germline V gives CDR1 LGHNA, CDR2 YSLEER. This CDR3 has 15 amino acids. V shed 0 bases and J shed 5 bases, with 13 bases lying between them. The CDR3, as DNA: TGCGCCAGCAGCCAAGAAATGGGGGGCTCGGAGACCCAGTACTTC. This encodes CASSQEMGGSETQYF.

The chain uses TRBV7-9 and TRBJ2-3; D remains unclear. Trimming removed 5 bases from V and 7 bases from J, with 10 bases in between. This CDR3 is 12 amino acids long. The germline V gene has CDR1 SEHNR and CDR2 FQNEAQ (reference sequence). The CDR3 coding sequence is TGTGCCAGCAGCCCAGCTACGTATACGCAGTATTTT. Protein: CASSPATYTQYF.

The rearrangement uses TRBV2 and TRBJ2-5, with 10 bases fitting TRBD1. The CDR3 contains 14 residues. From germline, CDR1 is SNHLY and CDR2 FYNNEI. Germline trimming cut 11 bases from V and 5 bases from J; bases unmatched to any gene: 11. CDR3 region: CAVRKGTGDETQYF. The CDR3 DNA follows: TGTGCCGTTCGAAAAGGGACAGGGGACGAGACCCAGTACTTC.